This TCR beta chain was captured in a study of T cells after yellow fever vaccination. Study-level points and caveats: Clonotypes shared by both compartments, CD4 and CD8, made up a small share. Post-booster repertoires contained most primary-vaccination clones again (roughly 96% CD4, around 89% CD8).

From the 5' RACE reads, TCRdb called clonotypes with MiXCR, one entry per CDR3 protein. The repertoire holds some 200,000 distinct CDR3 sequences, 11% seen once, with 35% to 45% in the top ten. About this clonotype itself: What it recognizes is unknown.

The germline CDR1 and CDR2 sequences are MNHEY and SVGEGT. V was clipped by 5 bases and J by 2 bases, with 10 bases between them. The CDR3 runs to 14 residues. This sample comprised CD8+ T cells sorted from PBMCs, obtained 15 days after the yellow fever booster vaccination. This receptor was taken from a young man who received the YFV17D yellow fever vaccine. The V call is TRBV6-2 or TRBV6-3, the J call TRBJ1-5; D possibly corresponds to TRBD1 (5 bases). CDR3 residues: CASSLDSGNQPQHF. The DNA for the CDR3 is TGTGCCAGCAGTCTCGACAGTGGCAATCAGCCCCAGCATTTT.